These 24 T cell receptor beta chains came from one sample sequenced in a study of T cells after yellow fever vaccination (dated by TCRdb to the late 2010s). The treatment or condition label corresponds to: live attenuated yellow fever vaccine strain. Library creation used 5' RACE. The reads were generated on an Illumina HiSeq 2500. TCRdb passed the public sequencing reads through fastp at Q25 and MiXCR, retaining productive beta sequences. Rows with one shared CDR3 protein collapse into an entry with the most common genes and DNA. The sample table contains 300,000 to 400,000 distinct CDR3 sequences; only one count was recorded for 8.7% of them. More than 15% of the sample is held by the ten biggest clonotypes. The sequencing used PBMCs, collected on the day of the first yellow fever vaccination. The source of these receptors is a man between 18 and 35 years old who received the YFV17D yellow fever vaccine.

A word on this clonotype: A single base separates this from a much larger clone, so it may be a read error. The chain employs TRBV4-1 and TRBJ2-7; 13 positions match TRBD2. Trimming took 4 bases from V and 2 from J; bases not matched to a gene: 5. Looked up from germline, CDR1 is MGHRA and CDR2 is YSYEKL. The CDR3 runs to 16 residues. CDR3 protein: CASSRRLAGGTYEQYF. The CDR3 DNA reads as TGCGCCAGCAGCCGAAGACTAGCGGGGGGAACCTACGAGCAGTACTTC.

This clonotype was counted between two and nine times. The V gene is TRBV4-3, the J gene TRBJ1-4, with D possibly being TRBD1 (5 bases). The CDR3 length is 19 residues. Germline V gives CDR1 LGHNA, CDR2 YSLEER. V lost 0 bases, J lost 5 bases, and 22 bases lay in between. This CDR3 is CASSQDPSRVGQVNEKLFF. The CDR3 nucleotides read TGCGCCAGCAGCCAAGATCCGTCGCGGGTGGGGCAGGTGAATGAAAAACTGTTTTTT.

The chain combines TRBV5-1 with TRBJ1-6, with D tentatively TRBD1 (5 bases). Trimming shortened V by 0 bases and J by 7 bases, and 11 bases separated the two germline ends. From germline, CDR1 is SGHRS and CDR2 YFSETQ. The CDR3 length is 15 residues. The CDR3 region has the DNA TGCGCCAGCAGCTTGGCCGGGGCCTGGAATTCACCCCTCCACTTT. Translation: CASSLAGAWNSPLHF. Full variable domain (missing parts from reference TRBV5-1 and TRBJ1-6): KAGVTQTPRYLIKTRGQQVTLSCSPISGHRSVSWYQQTPGQGLQFLFEYFSETQRNKGNFPGRFSGRQFSNSRSEMNVSTLELGDSALYLCASSLAGAWNSPLHFGNGTRLTVT.

This clonotype was counted only a few times. The J gene is TRBJ1-4, the V gene TRBV6-1, with a weak D call TRBD1 (6 bases). V was trimmed by 8 bases and J by 8 bases, leaving 18 bases between them. The CDR3 sequence is 14 residues long. CDR1 is MNHNS and CDR2 is SASEGT in the germline V gene. This CDR3 reads CASQIGQLGEKLFF. The CDR3 coding sequence is TGTGCCAGCCAGATCGGACAGCTAGGGGAAAAACTGTTTTTT.

The rearrangement links TRBV6-2 or TRBV6-3 to TRBJ2-7, with D uncertain. CDR1 and CDR2 (germline): MNHEY, SVGEGT. The CDR3 is 15 amino acids. V was trimmed by 4 bases and J by 1 base, leaving 14 bases between them. The CDR3 region is CASSSGRVGSYEQYF. DNA of the CDR3: TGTGCCAGCAGTTCTGGAAGGGTTGGTTCCTACGAGCAGTACTTC.

This clonotype has ten or more counts. V gene TRBV5-1 combines with J gene TRBJ2-3; no clear D gene. This CDR3 is 13 amino acids long. Trimming removed 1 base at V and 2 bases at J, with 5 bases between. Germline assignment: CDR1 SGHRS and CDR2 YFSETQ. The CDR3 reads CASSLKITDTQYF. The CDR3 DNA reads as TGCGCCAGCAGCTTGAAGATCACAGATACGCAGTATTTT.

The chain has TRBV24-1 and TRBJ2-3; 7 bases are a match to TRBD2. Per germline, CDR1 KGHDR and CDR2 SFDVKD. The CDR3 totals 15 residues. Trimming removed 6 bases from V and 1 base from J; junction bases left unmatched: 6. The CDR3 reads CATSRASGGTDTQYF. The CDR3 nucleotides are TGTGCCACCAGTAGGGCAAGCGGGGGCACAGATACGCAGTATTTT.

This clonotype was recorded at least ten times. The chain joins TRBV5-1 to TRBJ2-3; D remains unclear. The V gene lost 1 base and the J gene lost 0 bases, with 6 bases spanning the gap. This CDR3 has 14 amino acids. Germline CDR1 reads SGHRS; CDR2 reads YFSETQ. Written as DNA, the CDR3 is TGCGCCAGCAGCTTGATCACGAGCACAGATACGCAGTATTTT. It specifies CASSLITSTDTQYF.

The chain links TRBV4-1 to TRBJ2-7; TRBD1 matches 8 bases. V was pared by 0 bases and J by 7 bases, with 14 bases of the junction left unmatched. The length of the CDR3 is 17 residues. Germline values: CDR1 MGHRA, CDR2 YSYEKL. The CDR3 region has the DNA TGCGCCAGCAGCCAAGAGGTCTGGACAGGGATACTTATAGAGCAGTACTTC. The encoded protein is CASSQEVWTGILIEQYF.

The chain couples TRBV11-1 to TRBJ1-1; D not certain. The CDR3 runs to 15 residues. V lost 1 base and J 4 bases, leaving 13 bases between the germline ends. CDR1 is SGHAT and CDR2 is FQDESV in the germline V gene (reference sequence). The CDR3 is CASSLGLPWGTEAFF. The CDR3 DNA reads TGTGCCAGCAGCTTAGGGCTCCCCTGGGGCACTGAAGCTTTCTTT.

This clonotype appeared many times. This chain connects TRBV18 to TRBJ1-6, with D unclear. Trimming pared 3 bases from V and 8 bases from J, leaving 8 bases between. The CDR3 is made up of 13 amino acids. CDR1 is KGHSH, CDR2 LQKENI, per germline. CDR3 loop: CASSPGLDSPLHF. The CDR3 region has the DNA TGTGCCAGCTCACCCGGGCTAGATTCACCCCTCCACTTT.

The rearrangement links TRBV12-3 or TRBV12-4 to TRBJ2-3, with D possibly called TRBD1 or TRBD2 (6 bases each). The V end was cut by 6 bases, the J end by 5 bases, with 15 bases between. The CDR3 runs to 14 residues. The CDR3: CASRDTGAQDTQYF. The CDR3 coding sequence is TGTGCCAGCAGAGATACGGGGGCACAAGATACGCAGTATTTT.

This clonotype was picked up a small number of times. This rearrangement joins TRBV5-1 to TRBJ2-3; D remains ambiguous. Germline CDR1 is SGHRS and CDR2 is YFSETQ. This CDR3 comprises 13 residues. V shed 2 bases and J shed 4 bases, with 8 bases lying between them. CDR3: CASSFIPADTQYF. The CDR3 region has the DNA TGCGCCAGCAGCTTCATTCCCGCAGATACGCAGTATTTT. The whole variable domain, remainder taken from reference TRBV5-1 and TRBJ2-3, is KAGVTQTPRYLIKTRGQQVTLSCSPISGHRSVSWYQQTPGQGLQFLFEYFSETQRNKGNFPGRFSGRQFSNSRSEMNVSTLELGDSALYLCASSFIPADTQYFGPGTRLTVL.

This clonotype was detected a few times. This chain joins TRBV18 and TRBJ2-7; D may be TRBD1 or TRBD2 (6 bases each). Germline V gene sequence: CDR1 KGHSH, CDR2 LQKENI. The CDR3 runs to 14 residues. V lost 2 bases and J lost 5, with 13 bases in between. CDR3 nucleotide sequence: TGTGCCAGCTCACCAAGGAGGGGGGCCGACGAGCAGTACGTC. Protein product: CASSPRRGADEQYV.

This clonotype was seen more than once but under ten times. This rearrangement joins TRBV28 to TRBJ2-5; 9 bases fit TRBD2. V lost 3 bases and J lost 0; bases outside the gene matches: 2. The CDR3 spans 15 residues. Germline-derived CDR1 and CDR2 are MDHEN and SYDVKM. The CDR3: CASSFAGGYQETQYF. DNA for the CDR3: TGTGCCAGCAGTTTTGCGGGGGGGTACCAAGAGACCCAGTACTTC. Together with reference TRBV28 and TRBJ2-5, the CDR3 gives the full variable domain: DVKVTQSSRYLVKRTGEKVFLECVQDMDHENMFWYRQDPGLGLRLIYFSYDVKMKEKGDIPEGYSVSREKKERFSLILESASTNQTSMYLCASSFAGGYQETQYFGPGTRLLVL.

This clonotype was counted only a few times. The J gene is TRBJ1-2, the V gene TRBV6-2 or TRBV6-3; 7 positions agree with TRBD1. CDR3 length: 14 residues. The V segment lost 5 bases and the J segment 8 bases; nucleotides outside the gene matches: 11. Germline lookup yields CDR1 MNHEY and CDR2 SVGEGT. The CDR3 sequence is CASSKTGPPKGYTF. The DNA for the CDR3 is TGTGCCAGCAGTAAGACAGGGCCACCTAAAGGCTACACCTTC.

This rearrangement joins TRBV11-3 to TRBJ2-1; maybe TRBD2 (6 bases). CDR3 length: 15 amino acids. Trimming took off 5 bases at V and 2 bases at J, with 13 bases between the two ends. The germline CDR1 and CDR2 sequences are SGHNT and YENEEA. In DNA, the CDR3 is TGTGCCAGCAGCCCCCATAGCGGCCCCTACAATGAGCAGTTCTTC. Translated: CASSPHSGPYNEQFF.

This chain links TRBV6-2 or TRBV6-3 with TRBJ2-7; D may be TRBD1 (6 bases). The length of the CDR3 is 15 residues. Germline CDR1 MNHEY, CDR2 SVGEGT. Trimming removed 2 bases from V and 3 bases from J, with 14 bases in between. The CDR3 reads CASSYVPGQIYEQYV. CDR3 bases: TGTGCCAGCAGTTACGTTCCAGGACAGATCTACGAGCAGTACGTC.

The genes are TRBV5-1 and TRBJ2-5, with 8 bases matching TRBD2. J gave up 4 bases and V 4 bases, and 9 bases lay outside the gene matches. There are 15 residues in the CDR3. Germline V gives CDR1 SGHRS, CDR2 YFSETQ. CDR3 region: CASSRGGTRGETQYF. CDR3 bases: TGCGCCAGCAGCCGGGGGGGTACGAGGGGAGAGACCCAGTACTTC.

Only a few counts were recorded for this clonotype. The rearrangement uses TRBV7-9 and TRBJ2-1; TRBD1 aligns across 9 bases. This CDR3 has 14 residues. Germline V gene data show CDR1 as SEHNR and CDR2 as FQNEAQ (reference sequence). V dropped 7 bases and J dropped 9; count of bases not matched to a gene: 10. The CDR3 nucleotides read TGTGCCAGCATTGACGGGACAGGGTTTGGTGAGCAGTTCTTC. This translates into CASIDGTGFGEQFF.

This clonotype was seen many times. This sequence joins TRBV12-5 and TRBJ1-1, with D unclear. Trimming took off 4 bases at V and 6 bases at J, with 18 bases between the two ends. CDR3 size: 15 residues. Germline lookup yields CDR1 LGHNT and CDR2 FRNRAP. The CDR3 sequence is CASGSLPGRAAEAFF. CDR3 nucleotide sequence: TGTGCTAGTGGTTCCCTGCCGGGTCGGGCTGCTGAAGCTTTCTTT.

The rearrangement uses TRBV29-1 and TRBJ1-1; D uncertain. The CDR3 has 13 amino acids. Trimming stripped 4 bases from V and 1 base from J, with 10 bases between. CDR1 is SQVTM and CDR2 is ANQGSEA in the germline V gene. The CDR3 DNA reads TGCAGCGTTGTAGCGCGGCAGAACACTGAAGCTTTCTTT. Translating gives CSVVARQNTEAFF.

This clonotype was counted a few times. The chain has TRBV7-2 and TRBJ2-6; TRBD2 matches 8 bases. Germline CDR1 and CDR2: SGHTA and FQGNSA. V trimming: 3 bases; J trimming: 2 bases; junction bases outside the gene matches: 9. The CDR3 sequence is 18 residues long. The CDR3 DNA follows: TGTGCCAGCAGCTTGCGGGGGGACATCAGAGCTGGGGCCAACGTCCTGACTTTC. Encoded protein: CASSLRGDIRAGANVLTF. The full variable domain, with the rest looked up from reference TRBV7-2 and TRBJ2-6, is GAGVSQSPSNKVTEKGKDVELRCDPISGHTALYWYRQSLGQGLEFLIYFQGNSAPDKSGLPSDRFSAERTGGSVSTLTIQRTQQEDSAVYLCASSLRGDIRAGANVLTFGAGSRLTVL.

The chain carries TRBV20-1 and TRBJ1-2; tentatively, D is TRBD1 (5 bases). Trimming removed 4 bases from V and 2 bases from J, with 14 bases in between. The CDR3 covers 14 residues. The germline V gene encodes CDR1 DFQATT and CDR2 SNEGSKA (reference sequence). In DNA, the CDR3 is TGCAGTGCTACGACAGTTGCGACGAACTATGGCTACACCTTC. It translates to CSATTVATNYGYTF.